This passage covers 5 T cell receptor beta chains from one sample sequenced in a study of T-cell memory formation after mild COVID-19. MiXCR, applied by TCRdb to the 5' RACE reads, yields one record per CDR3 protein. This table has hundreds of thousands of distinct CDR3 sequences, 28% appearing once. Source material: PBMCs or a T cell subset sorted from them (not recorded which). The receptors stem from an adult woman who had mild COVID-19 (a few samples of this study predate the infection). Cell type and time point are not known.

V is TRBV6-5 and J is TRBJ2-6, with TRBD2 matching over 7 bases. V lost 4 bases, J lost 2 bases, and 5 bases stayed unmatched. Germline CDR1 MNHEY, CDR2 SVGAGI. The CDR3 runs 16 residues. CDR3 in amino acids: CASSSRRGAGANVLTF. DNA of the CDR3: TGTGCCAGCAGTTCTCGCCGGGGGGCTGGGGCCAACGTCCTGACTTTC.

J is TRBJ1-2 and V is TRBV29-1, with no clear D. Germline assignment: CDR1 SQVTM and CDR2 ANQGSEA. The CDR3 sequence is 13 residues long. Deletions cut 4 bases from V and 2 bases from J, with 11 bases between. CDR3 residues: CSVASRLNYGYTF. The DNA of the CDR3 is TGCAGCGTTGCGAGCAGGCTGAACTATGGCTACACCTTC.

V is TRBV5-1 and J is TRBJ2-3; 8 nucleotides line up with TRBD1. This CDR3 contains 13 residues. The germline V gene has CDR1 SGHRS and CDR2 YFSETQ. V lost 5 bases to trimming and J lost 5 bases; unmatched junction nucleotides: 4. CDR3 sequence reads: CASRGQGQDTQYF. Written as DNA, the CDR3 is TGCGCCAGCAGAGGACAGGGTCAAGATACGCAGTATTTT.

The chain employs TRBV5-1 and TRBJ1-5; D gene unclear. The V end lost 4 bases, the J end lost 1 base, and 6 bases lay between the germline ends. CDR3 size: 13 residues. CDR1 and CDR2 (germline): SGHRS, YFSETQ. The chain's CDR3 is CASSRESNQPQHF. The CDR3 nucleotides are TGCGCCAGCAGCAGGGAAAGCAATCAGCCCCAGCATTTT.

The table lists this clonotype with a few counts. The gene calls are TRBV6-5 and TRBJ1-1; D is unclear. CDR1 MNHEY and CDR2 SVGAGI come from the germline V gene. Trimming left V 4 bases short and J 1 base short, with 10 bases between. The CDR3 has 14 amino acids. DNA of the CDR3: TGTGCCAGCAGTTGGAATCGAGGGAACACTGAAGCTTTCTTT. Residues: CASSWNRGNTEAFF.